A selection of T cell receptor beta chains follows, all from one sample in a study of blood T cell repertoires in COVID-19. Assay used: immunoSEQ multiplex PCR; TCRdb lists only in-frame clones, some missing. Of about 250,000 clones in the sample, around nine tenths were seen once. Specimen: peripheral blood. These receptor sequences come from a woman aged 40 to 49 who had recovered from COVID-19. Each CDR3 is given with its conserved first and last residue. D genes are given only for firm matches. Not every row has a clone size; where given, it reads once, few, many or a size class.

j_call: TRBJ2-1; d_call: -; clone_size: -; v_call: TRBV6-5; cdr3_aa: CASSYFGRDGGEQFF; cdr3_nt: TGTGCCAGCAGTTACTTCGGCAGGGATGGTGGGGAGCAGTTCTTC
j_call: TRBJ2-1; d_call: -; clone_size: -; v_call: TRBV11-3; cdr3_aa: CASRDIAENVHEQFF; cdr3_nt: TGTGCCAGCAGGGACATAGCGGAAAACGTCCATGAGCAGTTCTTC
j_call: TRBJ2-1; d_call: TRBD2; clone_size: -; v_call: TRBV6-5; cdr3_aa: CASSRTSSSYNEQFF; cdr3_nt: TGTGCCAGCAGTCGGACTAGCAGCTCCTACAATGAGCAGTTCTTC
j_call: TRBJ2-2; d_call: TRBD1; clone_size: -; v_call: TRBV6-6; cdr3_aa: CASSQQGVNTGELFF; cdr3_nt: TGTGCCAGCAGCCAACAGGGGGTGAACACCGGGGAGCTGTTTTTT
j_call: TRBJ1-6; d_call: -; clone_size: -; v_call: TRBV20-1; cdr3_aa: CSAGDQPLHF; cdr3_nt: TGCAGTGCTGGAGACCAGCCCCTCCACTTT
j_call: TRBJ2-1; d_call: -; clone_size: -; v_call: TRBV11-3; cdr3_aa: CASSFGPANEQFF; cdr3_nt: TGTGCCAGCAGCTTTGGGCCAGCAAATGAGCAGTTCTTC
j_call: TRBJ1-5; d_call: -; clone_size: once; v_call: TRBV18; cdr3_aa: CASSPAMAGHNQPQHF; cdr3_nt: TGTGCCAGCTCACCAGCCATGGCAGGGCACAATCAGCCCCAGCATTTT
j_call: TRBJ2-7; d_call: TRBD2; clone_size: -; v_call: TRBV6-5; cdr3_aa: CASSNLAGTIYEQYF; cdr3_nt: TGTGCCAGCAGTAACCTAGCGGGGACGATATACGAGCAGTACTTC
j_call: TRBJ1-2; d_call: -; clone_size: -; v_call: TRBV3-1/TRBV3-2; cdr3_aa: CASSTAGPNYTF; cdr3_nt: TGTGCCAGCAGCACCGCAGGGCCCAACTACACCTTC
j_call: TRBJ1-2; d_call: TRBD1; clone_size: -; v_call: TRBV10-3; cdr3_aa: CAINRGRNYGYTF; cdr3_nt: TGTGCCATTAACAGGGGGCGCAACTATGGCTACACCTTC
j_call: TRBJ2-5; d_call: -; clone_size: -; v_call: TRBV5-1; cdr3_aa: CASSPMGGVQETQYF; cdr3_nt: TGCGCCAGCAGCCCCATGGGGGGAGTCCAAGAGACCCAGTACTTC
j_call: TRBJ2-1; d_call: TRBD2; clone_size: -; v_call: TRBV5-1; cdr3_aa: CASSSGLAGAPYNEQFF; cdr3_nt: TGCGCCAGCAGCTCGGGACTAGCGGGAGCCCCATACAATGAGCAGTTCTTC
j_call: TRBJ2-7; d_call: TRBD1; clone_size: -; v_call: TRBV18; cdr3_aa: CASSPGQGPGEQYF; cdr3_nt: TGTGCCAGCTCACCAGGACAGGGCCCCGGGGAGCAGTACTTC
j_call: TRBJ2-7; d_call: -; clone_size: -; v_call: TRBV6-6; cdr3_aa: CASSDSSGWAYEQYF; cdr3_nt: TGTGCCAGCAGTGACTCGTCGGGGTGGGCCTACGAGCAGTACTTC